This TCR beta chain was found in a study of blood T cell repertoires in COVID-19. About the study: Spain, Italy and the United States supplied samples that represented acute and convalescent COVID-19. PBMCs, B-cell-depleted T cells, or T cells provided the cDNA or gDNA that made up the material.

Germline assignment: CDR1 SNHLY and CDR2 FYNNEI. The CDR3 is made up of 15 amino acids. V was cut by 7 bases and J by 0 bases, with 15 bases left in between. In the authors' workflow: The assay estimated nucleated cells by amplifying reference gene primers. Produced via immunoSEQ multiplex PCR; TCRdb's table is partial and in-frame only. V, J and clone size are those of that table, while D and trimming were read from the DNA. The table records around 94,000 clones, roughly 81% of them present only once. Sequencing was done on a sample of peripheral blood. This chain joins TRBV2 and TRBJ1-1; D not resolved. This receptor was obtained from a man in his forties or fifties with active or convalescent COVID-19. The CDR3 loop is CASTPFGQMNTEAFF. The DNA of the CDR3 is TGTGCCAGCACCCCCTTTGGGCAGATGAACACTGAAGCTTTCTTT.